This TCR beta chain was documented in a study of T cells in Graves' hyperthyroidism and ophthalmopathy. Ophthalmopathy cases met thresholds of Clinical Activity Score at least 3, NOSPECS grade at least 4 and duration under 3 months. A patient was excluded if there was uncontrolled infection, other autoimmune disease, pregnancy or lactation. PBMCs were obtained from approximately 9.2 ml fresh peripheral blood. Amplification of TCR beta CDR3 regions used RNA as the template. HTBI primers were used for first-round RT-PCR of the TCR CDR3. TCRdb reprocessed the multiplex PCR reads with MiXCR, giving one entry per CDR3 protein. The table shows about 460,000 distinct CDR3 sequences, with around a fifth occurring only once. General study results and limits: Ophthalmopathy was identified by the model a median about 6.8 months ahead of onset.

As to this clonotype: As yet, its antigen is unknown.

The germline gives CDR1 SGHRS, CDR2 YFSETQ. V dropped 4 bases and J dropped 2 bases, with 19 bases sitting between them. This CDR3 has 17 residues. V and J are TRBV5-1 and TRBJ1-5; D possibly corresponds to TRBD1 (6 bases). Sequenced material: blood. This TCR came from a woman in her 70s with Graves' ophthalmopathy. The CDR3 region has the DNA TGCGCCAGCAGCCCGGGGCCCCAGGGGTCGGGCAATCAGCCCCAGCATTTT. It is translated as CASSPGPQGSGNQPQHF.